What follows describes a single T cell receptor beta chain. The source of the sample is a study of blood T cell repertoires in COVID-19. On the study more broadly: Sites in the United States, Italy and Spain provided acute and convalescent COVID-19 samples.

Here immunoSEQ multiplex PCR was the method, and the copy in TCRdb shows in-frame clones only, minus some. The sample yields some 60,000 clones, approximately 82% seen once. The CDR3 is made up of 13 amino acids. Per the germline V gene, CDR1 is MDHEN and CDR2 is SYDVKM. Trimming cost V 0 bases and J 12 bases; bases outside gene matches: 7. This sequence was found in a woman older than 75 with acute or convalescent COVID-19. J is TRBJ1-1 and V is TRBV28; TRBD1 matches 7 bases. Sequencing was done on a sample of peripheral blood. CDR3 amino acids: CASSLWLDRAPFF. The CDR3 nucleotides read TGTGCCAGCAGTTTATGGCTTGACAGGGCCCCTTTCTTT.